Listed below are T cell receptor beta chains from one sample, sequenced in a study of early T cells in non-severe SARS-CoV-2 infection. TCRdb ran MiXCR on the 5' RACE reads and lists one entry per CDR3 protein. In the table there are under 50,000 distinct CDR3 sequences, 5.5% to 6.5% of which are singletons. The sample was whole blood. These receptors came from an adult who was a healthcare worker with PCR-confirmed SARS-CoV-2 infection or an uninfected control (not recorded which). The CDR3 runs from the conserved cysteine through the conserved F or W.

>TRBV9|TRBJ2-2
CASSVEGSSTGELFF
>TRBV7-9|TRBJ2-1
CASSPQNEQFF
>TRBV4-3|TRBJ1-2
CASSQVEGAGGYTF
>TRBV28|TRBJ2-2
CASSFRIGTANTGELFF
>TRBV13|TRBJ1-1
CASSSEGGSKAFF
>TRBV20-1|TRBJ2-1
CSASPPAGYGNEQFF
>TRBV27|TRBJ2-7
CASSSQVSRNEQYF
>TRBV12-3/TRBV12-4|TRBJ1-4
CASGPPGGKHEKLFF
>TRBV4-2|TRBJ1-3
CASSQESGNTIYF
>TRBV6-1|TRBJ2-1
CASSRDRAGNEQFF
>TRBV7-2|TRBJ1-5
CASSSVGASNQPQHF
>TRBV7-9|TRBJ2-5
CASSFDRGKETQYF
>TRBV3-1|TRBJ1-6
CASSQGASSYNSPLHF
>TRBV24-1|TRBJ2-1
CATSETSGSSYNEQFF
>TRBV20-1|TRBJ1-2
CSAFHRGEYGYTF
>TRBV12-2|TRBJ2-1
CASRLIRRYNEQFF
>TRBV29-1|TRBJ2-7
CSVETGGIYEQYF
>TRBV3-1|TRBJ1-3
CASSSGSGNTIYF
>TRBV5-4|TRBJ2-1
CASRSLYVQNNEQFF
>TRBV27|TRBJ1-4
CASSPYRVNEKLFF
>TRBV19|TRBJ1-6
CASSGVDSLNSPLHF
>TRBV24-1|TRBJ2-1
CATSDSGTSGNEQFF
>TRBV7-9|TRBJ2-3
CASSYTGRDTQYF
>TRBV2|TRBJ2-3
CASSERPVTDTQYF
>TRBV5-6|TRBJ2-5
CASRENAGAVNQETQYF
>TRBV6-1|TRBJ2-7
CASRWTGSYEQYF
>TRBV7-2|TRBJ2-5
CASSLGVPRGRETQYF
>TRBV20-1|TRBJ2-7
CSARDLEAPPNYEQYF
>TRBV9|TRBJ2-3
CASSPPADTQYF
>TRBV11-1|TRBJ2-7
CASSSYPGTGGYEQYF
>TRBV20-1|TRBJ2-7
CSALFNLGALSVQYF
>TRBV20-1|TRBJ2-7
CSAGVLGSEQYF
>TRBV5-1|TRBJ2-1
CASSFSDPGQGSFF
>TRBV10-3|TRBJ1-1
CAISAQSRTENTEAFF
>TRBV6-6|TRBJ2-7
CASAGTGVEQYF
>TRBV5-1|TRBJ2-7
CASSHTGSYEQYF
>TRBV6-2/TRBV6-3|TRBJ1-5
CASSYSGRSINQPQHF
>TRBV11-3|TRBJ2-1
CASSLGGQGIIDEQFF
>TRBV5-1|TRBJ2-7
CASSLGGRGSGEQYF
>TRBV12-5|TRBJ2-1
CASGAGAKQFF
>TRBV9|TRBJ1-1
CASSATGGSTEAFF
>TRBV12-3/TRBV12-4|TRBJ1-5
CASSPELRQPQHF
>TRBV20-1|TRBJ2-7
CSASRGQGASYEQYF
>TRBV6-1|TRBJ1-1
CASRMGWGAFF
>TRBV12-3/TRBV12-4|TRBJ2-5
CASIATGGPQETQYF
>TRBV29-1|TRBJ1-2
CSVDTAYYGYTF
>TRBV6-6|TRBJ1-2
CASMTGTSYNYGYTF
>TRBV25-1|TRBJ2-5
CASSESGAETQYF
>TRBV2|TRBJ2-1
CARTGENIRSYNEQFF
>TRBV30|TRBJ1-2
CAWSEGNRGNYGYTF